This T cell receptor (beta chain) derives from a study of cytomegalovirus exposure and HLA in healthy donors. Study as a whole: The study's early data release held about 80 million unique TCRs from HLA-typed donors.

Findings and limits, study-wide: TCR beta V segments were, for the most part, productive about 87% or about 30% of the time in an earlier analysis. Presence/absence analyses supposed approximately even sequencing depth among donors.

The PCR contained 60 Vbeta and 13 Jbeta primers. Sequencing was performed with immunoSEQ multiplex PCR; in TCRdb, only in-frame clones are kept and a portion is missing. Of about 200,000 clones in the sample, 70% to 90% were seen once. This CDR3 spans 15 amino acids. This clone occurred a few times. Its antigen is unknown. This chain links TRBV21-1 with TRBJ1-5; the table's D call, TRBD1, was not checked against the DNA. TRBV21-1 has pseudogene status. The receptor's source is a woman aged 45-65 years in good health and CMV-seronegative. The source material was PBMCs. The CDR3 DNA follows: TGTGCCAGCAGCAAAGGACACCATAGCAATCAGCCCCAGCATTTT. As protein: CASSKGHHSNQPQHF.